The 3 T cell receptor beta chains in this list originate from one sample, sequenced in a study of blood T cell repertoires in COVID-19. The repertoire was sequenced with immunoSEQ multiplex PCR; TCRdb's copy has only in-frame clones and lacks some. This sample has hundreds of thousands of clones, with 65% to 90% found just once. Input material: PBMCs or T cells enriched from blood (not recorded which). The receptors derive from a young woman who had been exposed to COVID-19.

This clone was seen more than once but under ten times. The CDR3 is CASSLAGRAGQPQHF. Here the CDR3 DNA reads TGTGCCAGCAGCTTGGCAGGGAGGGCAGGACAGCCCCAGCATTTT. V gene TRBV5-8 combines with J gene TRBJ1-5; D perhaps matches TRBD1 (5 bases). CDR1 is SGHTS and CDR2 is YDEGEE in the germline V gene. The CDR3 length is 15 residues. The V and J ends lost 0 bases and 7 bases respectively, with 14 bases between them.

The gene calls are TRBV5-1 and TRBJ2-1; TRBD2 agrees at 11 bases. V lost 4 bases and J lost 7; bases outside the gene matches: 7. The CDR3 extends over 15 amino acids. Germline V gives CDR1 SGHRS, CDR2 YFSETQ. CDR3 protein: CASSHMTSGVNEQFF. CDR3 in DNA: TGCGCCAGCAGCCATATGACTAGCGGGGTTAATGAGCAGTTCTTC.

This sequence joins TRBV6-5 and TRBJ2-3, with 9 positions matching TRBD1. V gave up 7 bases and J gave up 3 bases; unmatched junction bases: 2. This CDR3 is built from 13 residues. Germline values: CDR1 MNHEY, CDR2 SVGAGI. In nucleotides, the CDR3 is TGTGCCAGCACGGGACAGGGAACAGATACGCAGTATTTT. Translation gives CASTGQGTDTQYF.